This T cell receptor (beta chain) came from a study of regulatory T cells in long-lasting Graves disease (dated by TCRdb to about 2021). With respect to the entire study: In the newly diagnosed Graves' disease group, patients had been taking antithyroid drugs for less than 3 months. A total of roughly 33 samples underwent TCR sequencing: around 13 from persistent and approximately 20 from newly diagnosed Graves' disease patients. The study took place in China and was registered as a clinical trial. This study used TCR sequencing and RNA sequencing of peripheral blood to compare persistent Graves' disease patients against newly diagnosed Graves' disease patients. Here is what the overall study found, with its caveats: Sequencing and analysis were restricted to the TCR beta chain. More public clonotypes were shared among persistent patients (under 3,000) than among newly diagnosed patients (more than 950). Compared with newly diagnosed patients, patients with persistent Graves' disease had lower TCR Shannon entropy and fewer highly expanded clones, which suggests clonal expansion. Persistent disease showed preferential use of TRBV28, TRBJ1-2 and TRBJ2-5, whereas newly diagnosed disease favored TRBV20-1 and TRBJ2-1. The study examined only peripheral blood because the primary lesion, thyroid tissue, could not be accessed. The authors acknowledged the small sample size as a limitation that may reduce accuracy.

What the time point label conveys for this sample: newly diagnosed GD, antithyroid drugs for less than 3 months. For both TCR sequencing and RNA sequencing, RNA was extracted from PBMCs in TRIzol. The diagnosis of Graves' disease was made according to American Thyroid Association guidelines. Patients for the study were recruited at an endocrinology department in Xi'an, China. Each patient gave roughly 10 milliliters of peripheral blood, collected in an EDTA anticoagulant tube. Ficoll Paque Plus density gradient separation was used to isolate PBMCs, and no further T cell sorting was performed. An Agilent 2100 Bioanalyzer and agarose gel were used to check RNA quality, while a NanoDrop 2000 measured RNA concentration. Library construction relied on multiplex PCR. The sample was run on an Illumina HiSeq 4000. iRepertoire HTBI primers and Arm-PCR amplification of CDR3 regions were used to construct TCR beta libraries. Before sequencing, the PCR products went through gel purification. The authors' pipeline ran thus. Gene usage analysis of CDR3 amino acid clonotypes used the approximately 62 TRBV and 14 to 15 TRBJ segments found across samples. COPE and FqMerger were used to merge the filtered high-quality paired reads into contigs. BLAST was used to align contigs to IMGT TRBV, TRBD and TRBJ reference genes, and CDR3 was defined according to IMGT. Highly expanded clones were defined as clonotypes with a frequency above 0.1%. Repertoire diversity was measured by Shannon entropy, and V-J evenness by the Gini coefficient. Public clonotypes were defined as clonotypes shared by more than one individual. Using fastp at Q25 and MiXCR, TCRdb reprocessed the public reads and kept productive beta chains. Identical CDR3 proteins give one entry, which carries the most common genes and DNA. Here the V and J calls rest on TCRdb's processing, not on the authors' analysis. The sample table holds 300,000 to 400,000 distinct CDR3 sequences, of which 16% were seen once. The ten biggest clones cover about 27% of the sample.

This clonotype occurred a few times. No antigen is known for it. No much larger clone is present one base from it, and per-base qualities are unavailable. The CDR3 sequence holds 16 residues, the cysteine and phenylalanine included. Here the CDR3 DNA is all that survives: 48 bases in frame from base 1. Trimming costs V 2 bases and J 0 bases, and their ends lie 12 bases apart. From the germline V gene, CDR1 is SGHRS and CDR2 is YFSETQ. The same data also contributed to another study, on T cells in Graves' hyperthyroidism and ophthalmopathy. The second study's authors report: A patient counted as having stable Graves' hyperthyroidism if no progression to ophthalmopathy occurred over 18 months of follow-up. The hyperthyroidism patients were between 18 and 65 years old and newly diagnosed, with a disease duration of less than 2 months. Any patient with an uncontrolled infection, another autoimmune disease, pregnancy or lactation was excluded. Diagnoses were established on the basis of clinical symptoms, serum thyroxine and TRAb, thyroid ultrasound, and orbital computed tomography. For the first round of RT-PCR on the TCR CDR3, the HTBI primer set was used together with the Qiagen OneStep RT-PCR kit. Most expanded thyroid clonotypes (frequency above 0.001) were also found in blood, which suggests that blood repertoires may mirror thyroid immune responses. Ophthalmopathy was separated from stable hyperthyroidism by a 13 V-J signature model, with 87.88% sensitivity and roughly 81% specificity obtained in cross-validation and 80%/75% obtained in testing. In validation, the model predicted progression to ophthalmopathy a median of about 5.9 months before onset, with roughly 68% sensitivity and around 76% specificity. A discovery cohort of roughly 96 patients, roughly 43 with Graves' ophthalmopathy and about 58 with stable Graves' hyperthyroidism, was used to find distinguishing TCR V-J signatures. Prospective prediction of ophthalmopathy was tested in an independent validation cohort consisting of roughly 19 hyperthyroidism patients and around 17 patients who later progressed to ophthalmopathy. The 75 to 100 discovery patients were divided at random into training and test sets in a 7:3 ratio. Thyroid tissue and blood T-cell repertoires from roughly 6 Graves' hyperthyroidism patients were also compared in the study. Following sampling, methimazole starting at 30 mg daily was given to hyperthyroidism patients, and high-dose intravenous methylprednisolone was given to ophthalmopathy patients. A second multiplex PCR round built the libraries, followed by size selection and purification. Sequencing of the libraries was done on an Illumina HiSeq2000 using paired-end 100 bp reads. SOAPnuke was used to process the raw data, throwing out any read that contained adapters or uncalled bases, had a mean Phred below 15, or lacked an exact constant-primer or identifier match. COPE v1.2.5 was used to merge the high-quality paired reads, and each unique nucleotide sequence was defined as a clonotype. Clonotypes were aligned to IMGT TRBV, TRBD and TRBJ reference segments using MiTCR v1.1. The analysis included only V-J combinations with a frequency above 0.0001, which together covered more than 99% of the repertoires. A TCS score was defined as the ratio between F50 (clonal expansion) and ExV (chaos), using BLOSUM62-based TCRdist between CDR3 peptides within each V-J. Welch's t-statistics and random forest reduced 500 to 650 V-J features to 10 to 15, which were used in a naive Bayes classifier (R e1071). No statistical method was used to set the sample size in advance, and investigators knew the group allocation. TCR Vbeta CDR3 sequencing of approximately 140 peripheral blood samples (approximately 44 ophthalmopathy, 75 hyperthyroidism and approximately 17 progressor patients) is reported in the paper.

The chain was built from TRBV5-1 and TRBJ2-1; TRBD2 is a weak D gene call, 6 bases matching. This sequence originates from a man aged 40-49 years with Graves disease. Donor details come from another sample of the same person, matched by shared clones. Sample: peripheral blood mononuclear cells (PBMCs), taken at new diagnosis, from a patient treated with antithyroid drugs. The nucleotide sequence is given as TGCGCCAGCAGCTTTGGTGGAGGGACCTCCTACAATGAGCAGTTCTTC. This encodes CASSFGGGTSYNEQFF.